These 3 T cell receptor beta chains were all obtained from the same sample, sequenced in a study of T-cell reconstitution after alpha-beta-depleted transplantation in children. As it was prepared, the TCRbeta library received unique molecular identifiers. MiXCR, applied by TCRdb to the PCR reads, yields one record per CDR3 protein. This sample carries 200,000 to 300,000 distinct CDR3 sequences, more than 10% of them seen once, and the ten largest clones take approximately 2.9%. Sequences were derived from PBMCs from the stem cell graft donor, sampled from the stem cell graft. The receptors originated from a human donor who donated a stem cell graft to a child with acute lymphoblastic leukemia.

This clonotype has only a few counts. V usage is TRBV11-2 and J usage is TRBJ1-2; D perhaps matches TRBD1 (5 bases). Germline V lookup: CDR1 SGHAT, CDR2 FQNNGV. This CDR3 has 12 amino acids. V was shortened by 5 bases and J by 4 bases, with 8 bases between the two germline ends. The CDR3 DNA follows: TGTGCCAGCAGCCGGGACGGCTATGGCTACACCTTC. Translating it yields CASSRDGYGYTF. The full variable domain, in which reference TRBV11-2 and TRBJ1-2 provide the parts outside the CDR3, is EAGVAQSPRYKIIEKRQSVAFWCNPISGHATLYWYQQILGQGPKLLIQFQNNGVVDDSQLPKDRFSAERLKGVDSTLKIQPAKLEDSAVYLCASSRDGYGYTFGSGTRLTVV.

This clonotype was counted between two and nine times. The CDR3: CSCTLPGTYGYTF. CDR3 nucleotides: TGCAGTTGCACTCTTCCGGGGACCTATGGCTACACCTTC. The chain combines TRBV20-1 with TRBJ1-2, with a possible D match to TRBD1 (5 bases). The CDR3 runs 13 residues. Trimming cost V 8 bases and J 4 bases, with 17 bases left between them. Per the germline V gene, CDR1 is DFQATT and CDR2 is SNEGSKA (reference sequence).

Comment on this clonotype: This may stem from a read error, because a much larger clone lies one nucleotide away. This sequence joins TRBV2 and TRBJ1-4; D might be TRBD1 (5 bases). This CDR3 is 13 amino acids long. V was pared by 8 bases and J by 6 bases, with 13 bases between. Per the germline V gene, CDR1 is SNHLY and CDR2 is FYNNEI. CDR3: CASGGTADEKLFF. CDR3 DNA sequence: TGTGCCAGCGGAGGGACGGCGGATGAAAAACTGTTTTTT.